The entry below describes one TCR beta chain. These data originate in a study of cytomegalovirus exposure and HLA in healthy donors. Background on the study: Caucasian-associated ancestry cluster membership applied to about 83% of a few hundred genotyped donors.

The PCR was carried out with 60 Vbeta primers and 13 Jbeta primers. This table comes from immunoSEQ multiplex PCR, and its TCRdb copy is limited to in-frame clones, with some not included. The sample includes around 130,000 clones, about 66% seen only once; the top ten take 1.5% to 2%. Source material: PBMCs. The receptor was isolated from a man in his thirties or forties in good health and CMV-seropositive.

CDR3 nucleotide sequence: TGTGCCTGGACTTCCCGGCAGGGCAACTACGAGCAGTACTTC. Translation gives CAWTSRQGNYEQYF. The J gene is TRBJ2-7, the V gene TRBV30, with D maybe TRBD1 (5 bases). CDR3 length: 14 amino acids. Germline lookup yields CDR1 GTSNPN and CDR2 SVGIG (reference sequence). Trimming took off 4 bases at V and 3 bases at J, with 16 bases between the two ends.